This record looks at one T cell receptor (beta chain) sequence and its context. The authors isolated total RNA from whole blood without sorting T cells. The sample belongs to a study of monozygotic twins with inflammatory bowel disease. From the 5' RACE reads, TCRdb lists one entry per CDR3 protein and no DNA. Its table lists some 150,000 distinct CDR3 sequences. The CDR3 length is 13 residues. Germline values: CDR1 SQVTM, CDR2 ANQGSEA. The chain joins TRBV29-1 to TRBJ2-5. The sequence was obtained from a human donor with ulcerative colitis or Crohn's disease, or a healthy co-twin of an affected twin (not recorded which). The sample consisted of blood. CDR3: CSATFKLGETQYF.